This T cell receptor (beta chain) was documented in a study of blood T cell repertoires in COVID-19. The data were produced by immunoSEQ multiplex PCR, yet TCRdb's version contains in-frame clones alone and is incomplete. The sample lists roughly 160,000 clones; approximately 86% were seen once. CDR1 and CDR2 from the germline V gene are SGHTA and FQGTGA. J gave up 4 bases and V 5 bases, and 7 bases lay outside the gene matches. CDR3 length: 15 amino acids. The chain is built from TRBV7-3 and TRBJ1-2, with 10 bases that match TRBD1. What was sequenced was peripheral blood. The sequence was obtained from a woman aged 80 or over with active or convalescent COVID-19. In DNA, the CDR3 is TGTGCCAGCAGCCCCGGGACAGGGGCGGGCTATGGCTACACCTTC. Translated: CASSPGTGAGYGYTF.